This TCR beta chain was profiled in a study of blood T cell repertoires in COVID-19. The CDR3 consists of 14 residues. Losses at the gene ends were 4 bases for V and 7 bases for J; bases not matched to a gene: 7. CDR1 and CDR2 from the germline V gene are LNHDA and SQIVND (reference sequence). Using immunoSEQ multiplex PCR, the repertoire was profiled, and TCRdb retains in-frame clones only, with some absent. The sample records tens of thousands of clones, roughly 84% being singletons. The sequenced sample was peripheral blood. This TCR derives from an elderly woman with acute or convalescent COVID-19. The V call is TRBV19, the J call TRBJ1-2; TRBD1 aligns across 9 bases. For the CDR3, the DNA is TGTGCCAGTAGTACCCTCGGGACAGGGTTTGGCTACACCTTC. Protein product: CASSTLGTGFGYTF.